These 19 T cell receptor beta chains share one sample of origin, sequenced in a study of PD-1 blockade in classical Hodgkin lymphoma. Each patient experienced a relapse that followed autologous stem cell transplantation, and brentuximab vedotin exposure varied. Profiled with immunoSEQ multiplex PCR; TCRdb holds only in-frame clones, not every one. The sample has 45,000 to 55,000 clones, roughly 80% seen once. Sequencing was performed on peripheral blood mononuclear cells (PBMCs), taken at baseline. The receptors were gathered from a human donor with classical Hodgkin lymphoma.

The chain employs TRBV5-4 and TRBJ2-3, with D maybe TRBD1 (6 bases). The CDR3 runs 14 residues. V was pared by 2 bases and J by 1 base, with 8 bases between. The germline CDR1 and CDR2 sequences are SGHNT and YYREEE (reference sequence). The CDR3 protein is CASSLKGGTDTQYF. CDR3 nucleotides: TGTGCCAGCAGCTTAAAGGGGGGCACAGATACGCAGTATTTT. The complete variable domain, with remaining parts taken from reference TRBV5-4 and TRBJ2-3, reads ETGVTQSPTHLIKTRGQQVTLRCSSQSGHNTVSWYQQALGQGPQFIFQYYREEENGRGNFPPRFSGLQFPNYSSELNVNALELDDSALYLCASSLKGGTDTQYFGPGTRLTVL.

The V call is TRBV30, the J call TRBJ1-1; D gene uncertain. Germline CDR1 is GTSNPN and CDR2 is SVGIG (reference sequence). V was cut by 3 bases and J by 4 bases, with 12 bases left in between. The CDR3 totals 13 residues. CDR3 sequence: CAWRGGSGTEAFF. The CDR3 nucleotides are TGTGCCTGGAGAGGTGGGTCGGGCACTGAAGCTTTCTTT.

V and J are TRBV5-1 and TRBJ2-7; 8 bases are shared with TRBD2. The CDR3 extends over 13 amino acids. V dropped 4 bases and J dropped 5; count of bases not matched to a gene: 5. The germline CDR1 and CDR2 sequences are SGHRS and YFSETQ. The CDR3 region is CASSQGLANEQYF. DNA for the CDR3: TGCGCCAGCAGCCAAGGACTAGCTAACGAGCAGTACTTC.

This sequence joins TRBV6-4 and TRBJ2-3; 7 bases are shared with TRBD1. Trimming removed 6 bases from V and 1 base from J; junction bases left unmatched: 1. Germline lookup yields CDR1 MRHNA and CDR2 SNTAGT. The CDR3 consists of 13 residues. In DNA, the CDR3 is TGTGCCAGCAGAGGACAGGGCACAGATACGCAGTATTTT. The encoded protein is CASRGQGTDTQYF.

The CDR3 reads CASSLSENQPQHF. For the CDR3, the DNA is TGTGCCAGCAGCTTATCAGAGAATCAGCCCCAGCATTTT. V and J are TRBV11-3 and TRBJ1-5; D gene uncertain. The CDR3 loop spans 13 amino acids. The ends were cut back, 2 bases at V and 4 bases at J, with 6 bases in the middle. From germline, CDR1 is SGHNT and CDR2 YENEEA. The full variable domain, with the rest looked up from reference TRBV11-3 and TRBJ1-5, is EAGVVQSPRYKIIEKKQPVAFWCNPISGHNTLYWYLQNLGQGPELLIRYENEEAVDDSQLPKDRFSAERLKGVDSTLKIQPAELGDSAVYLCASSLSENQPQHFGDGTRLSIL.

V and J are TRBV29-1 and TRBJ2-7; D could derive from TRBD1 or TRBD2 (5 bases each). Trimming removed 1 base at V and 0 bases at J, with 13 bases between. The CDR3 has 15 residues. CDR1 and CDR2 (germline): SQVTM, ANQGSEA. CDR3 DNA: TGCAGCGTTGAAGGGGACGAGCTAGCCTCCTACGAGCAGTACTTC. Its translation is CSVEGDELASYEQYF.

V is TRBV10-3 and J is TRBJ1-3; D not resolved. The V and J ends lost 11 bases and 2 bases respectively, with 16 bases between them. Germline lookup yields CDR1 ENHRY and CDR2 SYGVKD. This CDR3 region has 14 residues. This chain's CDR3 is CAVLRQETGNTIYF. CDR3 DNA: TGTGCCGTCCTTAGACAAGAAACTGGAAACACCATATATTTT.

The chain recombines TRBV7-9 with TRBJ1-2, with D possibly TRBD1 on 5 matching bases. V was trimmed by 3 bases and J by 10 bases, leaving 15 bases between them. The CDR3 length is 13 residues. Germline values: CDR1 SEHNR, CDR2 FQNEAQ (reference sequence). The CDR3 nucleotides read TGTGCCAGCAGCTTTACCCAAACCGGGGCCTACACCTTC. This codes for CASSFTQTGAYTF.

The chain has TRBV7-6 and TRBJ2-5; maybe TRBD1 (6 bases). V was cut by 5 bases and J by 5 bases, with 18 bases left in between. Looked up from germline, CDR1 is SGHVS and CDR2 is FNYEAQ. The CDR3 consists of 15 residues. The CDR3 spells CASSTAGVRWETQYF. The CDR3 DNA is TGTGCCAGCAGCACCGCAGGGGTCCGGTGGGAGACCCAGTACTTC.

In DNA form, the CDR3 reads TGCAGCGTCCTGTTGCAAGCGGGGAGTGCTAGAAATGAGCAGTTCTTC. Amino acids: CSVLLQAGSARNEQFF. The gene calls are TRBV29-1 and TRBJ2-1; the match to TRBD2 covers 7 bases. V shed 6 bases and J 7 bases; nucleotides not matched to a gene: 18. The CDR3 loop spans 16 amino acids. The germline gives CDR1 SQVTM, CDR2 ANQGSEA.

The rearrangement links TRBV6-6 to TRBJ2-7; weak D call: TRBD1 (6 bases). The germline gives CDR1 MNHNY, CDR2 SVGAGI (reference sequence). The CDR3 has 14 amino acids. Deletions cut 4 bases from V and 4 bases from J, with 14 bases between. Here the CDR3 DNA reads TGTGCCAGCAGTTCCCAGGGGACAAATTACGAGCAGTACTTC. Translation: CASSSQGTNYEQYF.

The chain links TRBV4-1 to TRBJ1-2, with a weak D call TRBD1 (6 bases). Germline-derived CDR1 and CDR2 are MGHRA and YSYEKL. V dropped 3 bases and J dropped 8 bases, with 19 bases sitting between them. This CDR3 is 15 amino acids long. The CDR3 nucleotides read TGCGCCAGCAGCCAGGATCCGGGACATTCCCTAGGCTACACCTTC. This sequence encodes CASSQDPGHSLGYTF.

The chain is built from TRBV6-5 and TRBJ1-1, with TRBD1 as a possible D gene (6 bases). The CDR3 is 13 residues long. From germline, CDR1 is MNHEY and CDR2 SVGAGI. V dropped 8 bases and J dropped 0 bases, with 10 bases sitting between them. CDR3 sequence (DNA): TGTGCCAGCGTAGGACAGATGAACACTGAAGCTTTCTTT. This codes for CASVGQMNTEAFF.

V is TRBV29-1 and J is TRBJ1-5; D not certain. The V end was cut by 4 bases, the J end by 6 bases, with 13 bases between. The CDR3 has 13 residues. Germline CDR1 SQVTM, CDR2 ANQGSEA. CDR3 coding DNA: TGCAGCGTTGGAAAGGCAGTCGGTCAGCCCCAGCATTTT. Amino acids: CSVGKAVGQPQHF.

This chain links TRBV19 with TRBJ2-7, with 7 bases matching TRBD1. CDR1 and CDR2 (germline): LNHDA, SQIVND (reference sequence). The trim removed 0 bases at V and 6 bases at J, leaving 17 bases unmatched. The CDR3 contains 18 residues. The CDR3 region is CASSIDRGTDPHPLEQYV. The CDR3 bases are TGTGCCAGTAGTATAGACCGAGGGACAGATCCCCACCCTCTCGAGCAGTACGTC.

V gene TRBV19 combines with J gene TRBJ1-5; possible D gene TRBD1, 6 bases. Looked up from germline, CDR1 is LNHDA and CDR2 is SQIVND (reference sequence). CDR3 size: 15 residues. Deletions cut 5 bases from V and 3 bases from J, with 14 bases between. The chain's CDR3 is CASSVAGAFNQPQHF. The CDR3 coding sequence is TGTGCCAGTAGTGTCGCAGGGGCGTTCAATCAGCCCCAGCATTTT.

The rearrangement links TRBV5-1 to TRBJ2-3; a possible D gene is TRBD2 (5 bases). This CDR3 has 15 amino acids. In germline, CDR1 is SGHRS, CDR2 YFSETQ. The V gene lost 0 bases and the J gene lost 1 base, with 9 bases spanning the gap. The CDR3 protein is CASSLGISGTDTQYF. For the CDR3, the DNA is TGCGCCAGCAGCTTGGGAATTAGCGGCACAGATACGCAGTATTTT.

The CDR3 DNA reads TGTGCCAGCAGCCAGAGCGGACAGGGAGCCTACACCTTC. Translation: CASSQSGQGAYTF. The chain is built from TRBV14 and TRBJ1-2; TRBD1 matches 8 bases. Germline assignment: CDR1 SGHDN and CDR2 FVKESK. The CDR3 sequence is 13 residues long. V lost 3 bases and J lost 10; bases outside the gene matches: 7.

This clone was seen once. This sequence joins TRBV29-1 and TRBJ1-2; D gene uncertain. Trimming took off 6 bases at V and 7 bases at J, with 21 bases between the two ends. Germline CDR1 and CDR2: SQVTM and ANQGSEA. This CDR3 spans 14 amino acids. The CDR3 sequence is CSVHLAWGIGGYTF. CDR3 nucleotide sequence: TGCAGCGTACATCTGGCGTGGGGTATCGGTGGCTACACCTTC.